Shown below are 32 T cell receptor beta chains from a single sample sequenced in a study of shared clonotypes between healthy human individuals. The method was immunoSEQ multiplex PCR; TCRdb's version includes in-frame clones alone and lacks a portion of them. The sample lists around 510,000 clones, 95% to 97% seen once, with 0.055% to 0.075% in the top ten. Sequenced material: naive CD4+ T cells sorted from blood. Sample subset: CD45RA+ positively selected. These receptors were obtained from a woman aged 25 to 45 in good health.

This chain connects TRBV4-1 to TRBJ1-2; 7 bases line up with TRBD1. V gave up 1 base and J gave up 4 bases; unmatched junction bases: 6. The CDR3 is 15 amino acids. Per the germline V gene, CDR1 is MGHRA and CDR2 is YSYEKL. The CDR3 protein is CASSQATGSGYGYTF. CDR3 coding DNA: TGCGCCAGCAGCCAAGCGACAGGGAGTGGCTATGGCTACACCTTC.

The chain is built from TRBV5-5 and TRBJ2-7, with TRBD2 identical over 14 bases. The CDR3 has 18 amino acids. CDR1 and CDR2 from the germline V gene are SGHKS and YYEKEE (reference sequence). V trimming: 4 bases; J trimming: 3 bases; junction bases outside the gene matches: 12. CDR3 sequence (DNA): TGTGCCAGCAGCCCTCCGGGACTAGCGGGAGTAGGGAACTACGAGCAGTACTTC. This gives the protein CASSPPGLAGVGNYEQYF.

The rearrangement joins TRBV28 to TRBJ1-1; the match to TRBD1 covers 7 bases. The length of the CDR3 is 13 residues. Germline V gene sequence: CDR1 MDHEN, CDR2 SYDVKM. J lost 3 bases, V lost 6 bases, and 4 bases had no gene match. The CDR3, as DNA: TGTGCCAGCAGATCTGGACAGGACACTGAAGCTTTCTTT. It codes for CASRSGQDTEAFF.

V and J are TRBV2 and TRBJ2-7; TRBD2 is a possible D gene (6 bases). From germline, CDR1 is SNHLY and CDR2 FYNNEI. The CDR3 sequence is 14 residues long. Trimming pared 7 bases from V and 0 bases from J, leaving 13 bases between. The CDR3 protein is CASTLGTFSYEQYF. The CDR3 nucleotides read TGTGCCAGCACCCTAGGGACTTTCTCCTACGAGCAGTACTTC.

The V and J genes are TRBV4-2 and TRBJ2-7; 7 positions match TRBD2. J lost 3 bases, V lost 0 bases, and 5 bases had no gene match. CDR1 is LGHNA and CDR2 is YNFKEQ in the germline V gene. This CDR3 spans 15 amino acids. The CDR3 bases are TGTGCCAGCAGCCAAGAGACTAGCAAGGTCTACGAGCAGTACTTC. It specifies CASSQETSKVYEQYF.

V usage is TRBV18 and J usage is TRBJ1-1; D uncertain. The CDR3 loop spans 15 amino acids. Germline V gene data show CDR1 as KGHSH and CDR2 as LQKENI. The V end lost 5 bases, the J end lost 3 bases, and 16 bases lay between the germline ends. The CDR3 here is CASSSALTAHTEAFF. CDR3 bases: TGTGCCAGCTCATCGGCTCTTACAGCCCACACTGAAGCTTTCTTT.

This clone occurred once. The chain uses TRBV5-4 and TRBJ2-7; D possibly corresponds to TRBD1 (5 bases). V was shortened by 4 bases and J by 0 bases, with 8 bases between the two germline ends. The CDR3 runs to 13 residues. In germline, CDR1 is SGHNT, CDR2 YYREEE (reference sequence). Here the CDR3 DNA reads TGTGCCAGCAGCCGACAGAACTCCTACGAGCAGTACTTC. Translated, it gives CASSRQNSYEQYF.

The chain is built from TRBV27 and TRBJ2-5, with 8 bases matching TRBD2. V dropped 7 bases and J dropped 4; count of bases not matched to a gene: 5. The CDR3 spans 13 residues. Germline V gene lookup returns CDR1 MNHEY and CDR2 SMNVEV (reference sequence). The CDR3 loop reads CASNPRGGETQYF. The CDR3 DNA sequence: TGTGCCAGCAACCCTCGGGGGGGAGAGACCCAGTACTTC.

The genes are TRBV2 and TRBJ2-3, with D perhaps matching TRBD1 (5 bases). The CDR3 covers 14 residues. V lost 4 bases and J 1 base, leaving 9 bases between the germline ends. CDR1 SNHLY and CDR2 FYNNEI come from the germline V gene. CDR3 nucleotides: TGTGCCAGCAGTGGATGGGGCCGCACAGATACGCAGTATTTT. Amino acids: CASSGWGRTDTQYF.

This rearrangement joins TRBV2 to TRBJ2-1; 7 nucleotides agree with TRBD2. With 5 bases clipped from V and 4 bases from J, the junction kept 5 bases outside the gene matches. Germline-derived CDR1 and CDR2 are SNHLY and FYNNEI. This CDR3 is built from 14 residues. The CDR3 DNA sequence: TGTGCCAGCAGTATGCGGGAGACTTACAATGAGCAGTTCTTC. Protein: CASSMRETYNEQFF.

This chain joins TRBV27 and TRBJ2-7; TRBD1 matches at 7 bases. The CDR3 covers 18 residues. Germline V lookup: CDR1 MNHEY, CDR2 SMNVEV (reference sequence). The V and J ends lost 1 base and 1 base, in that order; junction bases with no gene match: 13. The CDR3 bases are TGTGCCAGCAGTTTATATATGGGCCGGGACAGCTTATCCTACGAGCAGTACTTC. It translates to CASSLYMGRDSLSYEQYF.

This chain connects TRBV4-1 to TRBJ1-1; the D gene is possibly TRBD1 (6 bases). CDR1 is MGHRA and CDR2 is YSYEKL in the germline V gene. This CDR3 is built from 20 residues. With 4 bases removed from V and 5 bases from J, the gap between germline ends came to 32 bases. In DNA, the CDR3 is TGCGCCAGCAGCCGCTCAGGGGAATGGTCAGAAAGAAGGAACAGGACTGAAGCTTTCTTT. This encodes CASSRSGEWSERRNRTEAFF.

The chain joins TRBV18 to TRBJ2-2; 9 bases match TRBD1. Per the germline V gene, CDR1 is KGHSH and CDR2 is LQKENI. This CDR3 comprises 16 residues. Trimming removed 4 bases from V and 0 bases from J; junction bases left unmatched: 3. CDR3 nucleotides: TGTGCCAGCTCACTGGGACAGGGAACGAACACCGGGGAGCTGTTTTTT. Its protein product is CASSLGQGTNTGELFF.

The chain uses TRBV6-5 and TRBJ2-7; D is perhaps TRBD1 or TRBD2 (5 bases each). The CDR3 consists of 14 residues. With 2 bases removed from V and 4 bases from J, the gap between germline ends came to 12 bases. CDR1 is MNHEY and CDR2 is SVGAGI in the germline V gene. The CDR3 nucleotides read TGTGCCAGCAGTTACGATGGGGCGGGTTACGAGCAGTACTTC. Residues: CASSYDGAGYEQYF.

This chain uses TRBV11-3 with TRBJ2-3; 7 nucleotides align to TRBD1. The CDR3 covers 14 residues. CDR1 and CDR2 (germline): SGHNT, YENEEA. J was trimmed by 1 base and V by 2 bases; bases with no gene match: 0. The CDR3 loop is CASSLQGGTDTQYF. The CDR3 DNA sequence: TGTGCCAGCAGCTTACAGGGGGGCACAGATACGCAGTATTTT.

The chain employs TRBV28 and TRBJ2-4; maybe TRBD2 (5 bases). V lost 8 bases, J lost 1 base, and 9 bases lay in between. The CDR3 loop spans 13 amino acids. The germline V gene encodes CDR1 MDHEN and CDR2 SYDVKM. CDR3 residues: CASRDFAKNIQYF. Written as DNA, the CDR3 is TGTGCCAGCCGGGATTTCGCCAAAAACATTCAGTACTTC.

V and J are TRBV5-4 and TRBJ2-4; possibly TRBD2 for D (6 bases). CDR1 and CDR2 (germline): SGHNT, YYREEE (reference sequence). Deletions cut 4 bases from V and 13 bases from J, with 18 bases between. This CDR3 has 13 residues. The CDR3 spells CASSHRLEDRQYF. The CDR3 DNA follows: TGTGCCAGCAGCCACAGACTAGAGGATCGGCAGTACTTC.

For the CDR3, the DNA is TGCGCCAGCAGCCAAGGGACTAGCGGTCTTGGAAATGAGCAGTTCTTC. Its translation is CASSQGTSGLGNEQFF. The V gene is TRBV5-1, the J gene TRBJ2-1; 11 nucleotides line up with TRBD2. Germline V gene sequence: CDR1 SGHRS, CDR2 YFSETQ. This CDR3 is 16 amino acids long. With 4 bases clipped from V and 7 bases from J, the junction kept 10 bases outside the gene matches.

The genes are TRBV7-9 and TRBJ1-1; the D is unclear. This CDR3 is built from 13 residues. Trimming removed 5 bases at V and 1 base at J, with 8 bases between. Germline CDR1 is SEHNR and CDR2 is FQNEAQ (reference sequence). CDR3 residues: CASSLQGNTEAFF. In DNA, the CDR3 is TGTGCCAGCAGCCTCCAAGGGAACACTGAAGCTTTCTTT. Filled out from reference TRBV7-9 and TRBJ1-1, the complete variable domain reads DTGVSQNPRHKITKRGQNVTFRCDPISEHNRLYWYRQTLGQGPEFLTYFQNEAQLEKSRLLSDRFSAERPKGSFSTLEIQRTEQGDSAMYLCASSLQGNTEAFFGQGTRLTVV.

The chain links TRBV2 to TRBJ2-2, with TRBD2 identical over 7 bases. The CDR3 length is 16 residues. V was clipped by 2 bases and J by 4 bases; unmatched bases: 7. Germline V gives CDR1 SNHLY, CDR2 FYNNEI. Written as DNA, the CDR3 is TGTGCCAGCAGTGAAAGGGGAGGGCCGGGCACCGGGGAGCTGTTTTTT. Protein: CASSERGGPGTGELFF.

The chain employs TRBV28 and TRBJ2-7, with TRBD1 matching 9 bases. The CDR3 covers 15 residues. The germline gives CDR1 MDHEN, CDR2 SYDVKM. With V trimmed by 3 bases and J by 3 bases, 6 bases remained unmatched. CDR3 sequence: CASSFLTGGHYEQYF. DNA for the CDR3: TGTGCCAGCAGTTTTCTGACAGGGGGGCACTACGAGCAGTACTTC.

The chain has TRBV5-1 and TRBJ2-1; 7 bases align to TRBD1. In germline, CDR1 is SGHRS, CDR2 YFSETQ. The CDR3 extends over 17 amino acids. V lost 4 bases, J lost 3 bases, and 13 bases stayed unmatched. This chain's CDR3 is CASSRDPTGTDYNEQFF. CDR3 bases: TGCGCCAGCAGCCGCGATCCGACCGGGACAGACTACAATGAGCAGTTCTTC.

The chain couples TRBV6-6 to TRBJ2-7; 7 positions match TRBD2. The CDR3 spans 15 residues. V lost 5 bases, J lost 2 bases, and 9 bases stayed unmatched. Germline lookup yields CDR1 MNHNY and CDR2 SVGAGI (reference sequence). The DNA of the CDR3 is TGTGCCAGCAGTCCCGCGGGGGTCTCCGCCTACGAGCAGTACTTC. This gives the protein CASSPAGVSAYEQYF.

The chain carries TRBV19 and TRBJ1-3; no firm D call. The CDR3 contains 13 residues. Per germline, CDR1 LNHDA and CDR2 SQIVND (reference sequence). Trimming stripped 7 bases from V and 0 bases from J, with 7 bases between. CDR3 nucleotide sequence: TGTGCCAGTACCGAGAACTCTGGAAACACCATATATTTT. It yields the protein CASTENSGNTIYF.

This clone was detected only a few times. The rearrangement joins TRBV5-1 to TRBJ1-5; D is undetermined. V was pared by 0 bases and J by 5 bases, with 6 bases between. The germline V gene encodes CDR1 SGHRS and CDR2 YFSETQ. The CDR3 is 13 residues long. Here the CDR3 DNA reads TGCGCCAGCAGCTTGGTGCCCCATCAGCCCCAGCATTTT. This encodes CASSLVPHQPQHF.

This clone was counted once. The chain carries TRBV5-1 and TRBJ2-3; the match to TRBD2 covers 9 bases. The CDR3 has 16 amino acids. Per germline, CDR1 SGHRS and CDR2 YFSETQ. Germline trimming cut 7 bases from V and 4 bases from J; bases unmatched to any gene: 13. The CDR3 sequence is CASGKGASGTSDTQYF. DNA for the CDR3: TGCGCCAGCGGTAAGGGAGCTAGCGGGACTTCAGATACGCAGTATTTT.

The chain joins TRBV5-4 to TRBJ2-1, with 11 bases identical to TRBD1. The germline V gene encodes CDR1 SGHNT and CDR2 YYREEE (reference sequence). The CDR3 covers 15 residues. J lost 8 bases, V lost 3 bases, and 7 bases had no gene match. In nucleotides, the CDR3 is TGTGCCAGCAGCTACTGGGACAGGGGGGTGGATGAGCAGTTCTTC. Encoded protein: CASSYWDRGVDEQFF.

The rearrangement uses TRBV6-6 and TRBJ2-7; D perhaps matches TRBD2 (6 bases). From germline, CDR1 is MNHNY and CDR2 SVGAGI (reference sequence). The CDR3 spans 15 residues. Deletions cut 6 bases from V and 3 bases from J, with 18 bases between. The CDR3 spells CASSPGLARVYEQYF. DNA of the CDR3: TGTGCCAGCAGCCCCGGTCTAGCGAGAGTCTACGAGCAGTACTTC.

This rearrangement joins TRBV21-1 to TRBJ2-5; the table's TRBD1 call for D was not verified on the DNA. The J call may be mistaken, given a closer DNA end match to TRBJ2-7. TRBV21-1 is tagged as a pseudogene. The CDR3 sequence is 13 residues long. CDR3 coding DNA: TGTGCCAGCAGCAAGACAGGTGACTACGAGCAGTACTTC. It yields the protein CASSKTGDYEQYF.

This rearrangement joins TRBV19 to TRBJ2-4; possibly TRBD1 or TRBD2 for D (5 bases each). Germline V gene sequence: CDR1 LNHDA, CDR2 SQIVND (reference sequence). V was cut by 4 bases and J by 1 base, with 14 bases left in between. The CDR3 contains 16 residues. The CDR3, as DNA: TGTGCCAGTAGTACTTTGGGGGTAGCTGCCAAAAACATTCAGTACTTC. It codes for CASSTLGVAAKNIQYF.

This chain connects TRBV5-1 to TRBJ2-7; no definite D call. The CDR3 contains 14 residues. V lost 4 bases and J 7 bases, leaving 18 bases between the germline ends. The germline V gene has CDR1 SGHRS and CDR2 YFSETQ. The chain's CDR3 is CASSGPGQILEQYF. Written as DNA, the CDR3 is TGCGCCAGCAGCGGCCCGGGCCAAATTTTAGAGCAGTACTTC.

The chain has TRBV18 and TRBJ2-2, with TRBD2 as a possible D gene (6 bases). The CDR3 has 14 residues. V lost 0 bases to trimming and J lost 5 bases, with 7 bases between them. In germline, CDR1 is KGHSH, CDR2 LQKENI. CDR3 nucleotides: TGTGCCAGCTCACCACCGAGCGGGACCGGGGAGCTGTTTTTT. This codes for CASSPPSGTGELFF.